Below, 20 T cell receptor beta chains from the same sample are listed, as sequenced in a study of prognosis after radiotherapy for stage I lung cancer. TCR beta CDR3 was amplified from genomic DNA by two-round multiplex PCR. Gene-specific TRBV and TRBJ primers were used in PCR round one. Using its own MiXCR run on the multiplex PCR reads, TCRdb lists one record per CDR3 protein. The table has fewer than 40,000 distinct CDR3 sequences, under 40% seen once; the top ten hold roughly 15%. The input for sequencing was PBMCs, taken before or after stereotactic body radiation therapy (not recorded which). The receptors were sampled from a donor over 45 with non-small cell lung cancer.

This clonotype was counted at least ten times. The chain's CDR3 is CASSFVGGNSYEQYF. The CDR3 DNA sequence: TGTGCCAGCAGTTTCGTCGGCGGTAACTCCTACGAGCAGTACTTC. The chain joins TRBV28 to TRBJ2-7; D not resolved. The CDR3 has 15 residues. Germline CDR1 MDHEN, CDR2 SYDVKM. Trimming pared 3 bases from V and 0 bases from J, leaving 12 bases between.

This clonotype was detected ten times or more. V is TRBV29-1 and J is TRBJ2-7; D is perhaps TRBD1 (6 bases). V lost 4 bases and J lost 6, with 19 bases in between. This CDR3 has 14 amino acids. Germline V gives CDR1 SQVTM, CDR2 ANQGSEA. The CDR3 DNA follows: TGCAGCGTTGGGGTAGCAGGGGCTTTTGGCGAGCAGTACTTC. Translating gives CSVGVAGAFGEQYF.

This clonotype was seen repeatedly, ten times or more. V gene TRBV6-9 combines with J gene TRBJ1-5; no definite D call. CDR1 is MNHGY, CDR2 SVAAGI, per germline. Between the trimmed V and J ends, which lost 3 bases and 1 base, there was a span of 7 bases. This CDR3 is 14 amino acids long. CDR3 DNA sequence: TGTGCCAGCAGTTACTCAGAAAGCAATCAGCCCCAGCATTTT. Protein sequence: CASSYSESNQPQHF.

There are many counts of this clonotype. This sequence joins TRBV11-2 and TRBJ2-7; D is perhaps TRBD2 (6 bases). The CDR3 covers 18 residues. The germline V gene encodes CDR1 SGHAT and CDR2 FQNNGV. The ends were cut back, 5 bases at V and 2 bases at J, with 25 bases in the middle. CDR3 in DNA: TGTGCCAGCAGCCAGATCTGGAGGGGCAATCGAAATACCTACGAGCAGTACTTC. It translates to CASSQIWRGNRNTYEQYF. The variable domain in full, with the rest retrieved from reference TRBV11-2 and TRBJ2-7, is EAGVAQSPRYKIIEKRQSVAFWCNPISGHATLYWYQQILGQGPKLLIQFQNNGVVDDSQLPKDRFSAERLKGVDSTLKIQPAKLEDSAVYLCASSQIWRGNRNTYEQYFGPGTRLTVT.

There are many counts of this clonotype. The chain has TRBV7-9 and TRBJ1-4; a possible D gene is TRBD1 (5 bases). The V end was cut by 2 bases, the J end by 5 bases, with 9 bases between. CDR3 length equals 14 residues. Germline CDR1 is SEHNR and CDR2 is FQNEAQ (reference sequence). The CDR3, as DNA: TGTGCCAGCAGCTTACGGGGGTCCAATGAAAAACTGTTTTTT. Translation: CASSLRGSNEKLFF.

This clonotype was recorded many times. A junction boundary mismatches the germline segment, possibly from a read error. This chain links TRBV20-1 with TRBJ1-4; D gene unclear. The CDR3 sequence is 11 residues long. CDR1 and CDR2 from the germline V gene are DFQATT and SNEGSKA (reference sequence). The CDR3 spells CSARDGRKTVF. The CDR3 DNA sequence: TGCAGTGCTAGAGATGGAAGAAAAACTGTTTTT.

This clonotype was picked up many times. The rearrangement uses TRBV3-1 and TRBJ2-3, with 8 bases matching TRBD2. Trimming at V came to 9 bases and at J to 0 bases, leaving 8 bases not matched to a gene. This CDR3 is built from 15 residues. Germline V gene data show CDR1 as LGHDT and CDR2 as YNNKEL (reference sequence). The CDR3 reads CASALTSGSTDTQYF. The CDR3 bases are TGTGCCAGTGCCTTAACTAGCGGAAGCACAGATACGCAGTATTTT.

The chain has TRBV2 and TRBJ1-6, with no clear D. The germline gives CDR1 SNHLY, CDR2 FYNNEI. V lost 3 bases, J lost 17 bases, and 20 bases lay in between. There are 14 residues in the CDR3. The CDR3 bases are TGTGCCAGCAGTGACCCACGAGGAGGGTCACACATCCACTTT. This encodes CASSDPRGGSHIHF.

CDR3 loop: CSAGGRYSYNEQFF. DNA of the CDR3: TGCAGTGCTGGGGGACGGTACTCCTACAATGAGCAGTTCTTC. The chain couples TRBV20-1 to TRBJ2-1, with D tentatively TRBD1 or TRBD2 (5 bases each). Trimming took off 5 bases at V and 0 bases at J, with 11 bases between the two ends. This CDR3 has 14 amino acids. Germline CDR1 and CDR2: DFQATT and SNEGSKA (reference sequence).

The table lists this clonotype with many counts. The chain employs TRBV19 and TRBJ1-1; D gene uncertain. Germline CDR1 reads LNHDA; CDR2 reads SQIVND (reference sequence). This CDR3 is 14 amino acids long. V dropped 3 bases and J dropped 4 bases, with 12 bases sitting between them. In DNA, the CDR3 is TGTGCCAGTAGTATTGGAGGGCTTGGCACTGAAGCTTTCTTT. It translates to CASSIGGLGTEAFF.

Note on this clonotype: Germline is not matched at one junction end, which may reflect a read error. The chain carries TRBV5-1 and TRBJ1-5; D might be TRBD1 (5 bases). CDR3 length equals 15 residues. The germline V gene encodes CDR1 SGHRS and CDR2 YFSETQ. CDR3 region: CASSLDAGRYQPQHF. The CDR3 DNA reads as TGCGCTAGCAGCTTGGACGCGGGGCGGTATCAGCCCCAGCATTTT.

This rearrangement joins TRBV28 to TRBJ2-3, with 7 nucleotides matching TRBD2. Germline assignment: CDR1 MDHEN and CDR2 SYDVKM. The trim removed 7 bases at V and 5 bases at J, leaving 15 bases unmatched. This CDR3 region has 16 residues. CDR3 sequence reads: CASIPIGGVVVDTQYF. The CDR3 DNA follows: TGTGCCAGCATCCCAATTGGGGGGGTGGTCGTAGATACGCAGTATTTT.

This clonotype was picked up many times. The chain recombines TRBV20-1 with TRBJ1-5; D remains unclear. V lost 1 base, J lost 5 bases, and 9 bases lay in between. Germline-derived CDR1 and CDR2 are DFQATT and SNEGSKA (reference sequence). This CDR3 is 13 amino acids long. In DNA form, the CDR3 reads TGCAGTGCTAGAGGGGCAGTCGATCAGCCCCAGCATTTT. This encodes CSARGAVDQPQHF.

This clonotype showed up many times. The chain combines TRBV15 with TRBJ1-4, with unresolved D. The length of the CDR3 is 13 residues. The V gene's germline CDR1 is LNHNV and CDR2 YYDKDF (reference sequence). V was clipped by 1 base and J by 8 bases, with 8 bases between them. In DNA, the CDR3 is TGTGCCACCAGCAGAGCCCCGGGGGAAAAACTGTTTTTT. It translates to CATSRAPGEKLFF. The full variable domain, with the rest looked up from reference TRBV15 and TRBJ1-4, is DAMVIQNPRYQVTQFGKPVTLSCSQTLNHNVMYWYQQKSSQAPKLLFHYYDKDFNNEADTPDNFQSRRPNTSFCFLDIRSPGLGDTAMYLCATSRAPGEKLFFGSGTQLSVL.

In the case of this clonotype: One junction end does not reproduce the germline sequence, and a read error may be involved. V usage is TRBV28 and J usage is TRBJ2-3; 7 bases agree with TRBD2. The CDR3 runs to 16 residues. Germline V gives CDR1 MDHEN, CDR2 SYDVKM. CDR3 protein: CASSPMGGVVVYTHYF. In DNA, the CDR3 is TGTGCCAGCAGCCCAATGGGGGGGGTGGTCGTATATACGCATTATTTT.

This sequence joins TRBV28 and TRBJ1-4, with no clear D. The V and J ends lost 6 bases and 6 bases respectively, with 14 bases between them. Germline values: CDR1 MDHEN, CDR2 SYDVKM. The CDR3 spans 14 residues. The CDR3 sequence is CASRWGGTDEKLFF. The DNA of the CDR3 is TGTGCCAGCAGATGGGGAGGTACTGATGAAAAACTGTTTTTT.

DNA for the CDR3: TGTGCCAGCAGTACACAGCTAGCGGGAGGGGGTGTGACAGATACGCAGTATTTT. It translates to CASSTQLAGGGVTDTQYF. The chain uses TRBV28 and TRBJ2-3, with TRBD2 matching 12 bases. V was clipped by 5 bases and J by 3 bases; unmatched bases: 12. Germline V gene sequence: CDR1 MDHEN, CDR2 SYDVKM. The CDR3 contains 18 residues.

Ten or more counts support this clonotype. The CDR3 loop reads CAWSLTGGHRYTF. Written as DNA, the CDR3 is TGTGCCTGGAGCCTGACAGGGGGGCATCGCTACACCTTC. The chain is built from TRBV30 and TRBJ1-2, with 9 nucleotides matching TRBD1. Germline V gene data show CDR1 as GTSNPN and CDR2 as SVGIG (reference sequence). The CDR3 runs to 13 residues. J was trimmed by 9 bases and V by 3 bases; bases with no gene match: 8.

This chain links TRBV12-3 or TRBV12-4 with TRBJ2-1; either TRBD1 or TRBD2 may supply D (5 bases each). The CDR3 extends over 18 amino acids. Trimming removed 7 bases at V and 0 bases at J, with 22 bases between. The CDR3 DNA reads TGTGCCAGCACTCTATTTGGGGGTGGGCGTTCCTCCTACAATGAGCAGTTCTTC. Its protein is CASTLFGGGRSSYNEQFF.

This clonotype was found many times. The rearrangement uses TRBV18 and TRBJ1-2; tentative D call: TRBD1 (5 bases). CDR1 is KGHSH and CDR2 is LQKENI in the germline V gene. The V end lost 4 bases, the J end lost 4 bases, and 10 bases lay between the germline ends. The CDR3 consists of 13 residues. The CDR3 spells CASSQGPGYGYTF. The CDR3 DNA reads as TGTGCCAGCTCACAGGGACCCGGCTATGGCTACACCTTC.